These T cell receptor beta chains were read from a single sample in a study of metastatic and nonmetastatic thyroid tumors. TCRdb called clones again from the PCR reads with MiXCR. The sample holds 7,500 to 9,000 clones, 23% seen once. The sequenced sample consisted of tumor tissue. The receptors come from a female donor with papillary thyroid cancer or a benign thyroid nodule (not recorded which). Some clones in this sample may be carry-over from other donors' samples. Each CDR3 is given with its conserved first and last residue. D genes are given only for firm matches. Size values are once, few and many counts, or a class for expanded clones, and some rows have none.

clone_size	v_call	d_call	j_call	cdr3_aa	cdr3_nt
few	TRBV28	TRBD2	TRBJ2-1	CASSLEREVYEQFF	TGTGCCAGCAGTTTAGAGCGGGAGGTTTATGAGCAGTTCTTC
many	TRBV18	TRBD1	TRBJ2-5	CASSMDRGRGETQYF	TGTGCCAGCTCCATGGACAGGGGGCGCGGAGAGACCCAGTACTTC
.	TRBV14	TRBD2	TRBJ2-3	CASSRRTSGSSDTPYF	TGTGCCAGCAGCCGGCGGACTAGCGGGAGCTCAGATACGCCGTATTTT
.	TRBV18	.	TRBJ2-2	CASSPTGTGELFF	TGTGCCAGCTCACCAACGGGGACCGGGGAGCTGTTTTTT
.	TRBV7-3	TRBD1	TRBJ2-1	CASRTGDGNEQFF	TGTGCCAGCAGGACAGGGGACGGGAATGAGCAGTTCTTC
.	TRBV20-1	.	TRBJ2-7	CSARDGAPSGDSSYEQYF	TGCAGTGCTAGAGATGGGGCCCCTTCAGGGGACTCATCCTACGAGCAGTACTTC
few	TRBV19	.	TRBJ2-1	CASSIRQEPNNEQFF	TGTGCCAGTAGTATCCGACAGGAGCCTAACAATGAGCAGTTCTTC
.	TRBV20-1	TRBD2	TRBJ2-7	CSATGTSGRAYEQYF	TGCAGTGCTACCGGGACTAGCGGGAGGGCCTACGAGCAGTACTTC
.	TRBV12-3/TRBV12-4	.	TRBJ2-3	CASIPTSLSTDTQYF	TGTGCCAGCATTCCAACTAGCCTAAGCACAGATACGCAGTATTTT
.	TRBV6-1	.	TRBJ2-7	CASSGGQGQLGEQYF	TGTGCCAGCAGTGGGGGTCAGGGGCAGCTTGGCGAGCAGTACTTC
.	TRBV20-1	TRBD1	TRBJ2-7	CSVLPSGTGVGEQYF	TGCAGTGTTCTCCCATCCGGGACAGGGGTGGGTGAGCAGTACTTC
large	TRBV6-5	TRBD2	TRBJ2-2	CASRRPGLAGENTGELFF	TGTGCCAGCAGGAGACCGGGACTAGCGGGGGAAAACACCGGGGAGCTGTTTTTT
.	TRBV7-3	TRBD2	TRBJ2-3	CASSPVAGGTTDTQYF	TGTGCCAGCAGCCCGGTAGCGGGAGGGACCACAGATACGCAGTATTTT
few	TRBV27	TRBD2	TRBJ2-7	CASSLVSSGRATYEQYF	TGTGCCAGCAGCCTCGTCTCTAGCGGGAGGGCCACCTACGAGCAGTACTTC
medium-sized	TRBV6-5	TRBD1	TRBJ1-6	CASRPARQGMFLNSPLHF	TGTGCCAGCAGGCCCGCCCGACAGGGGATGTTTCTAAATTCACCCCTCCACTTT
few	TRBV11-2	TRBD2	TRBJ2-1	CASSLELAGGGSYNEQFF	TGTGCCAGCAGCTTAGAACTAGCGGGAGGGGGGTCCTACAATGAGCAGTTCTTC
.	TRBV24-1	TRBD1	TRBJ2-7	CATSDPGQGDYEQYF	TGTGCCACCAGTGACCCCGGACAGGGGGACTACGAGCAGTACTTC
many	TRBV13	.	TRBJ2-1	CASSPYSGGPDEQFF	TGTGCCAGCAGTCCCTATTCTGGGGGGCCGGATGAGCAGTTCTTC